This is a list of T cell receptor beta chains from one sample in a study of post-analysis software for immune sequencing data. MiXCR, applied by TCRdb to the PCR reads, yields one record per CDR3 protein. The sample has about 800,000 distinct CDR3 sequences, approximately 30% seen once. Source material: blood. These TCRs come from a girl between 10 and 17 years old with multiple sclerosis. CDR3s include the opening cysteine and the closing phenylalanine or tryptophan. A D gene is named only where the DNA matches it firmly. A row's size may be missing; if present it is once, few, many or a size class.

many - 12 TRBJ2-5 TRBV20-1 TGCAGTGCTAAAAGCCGACAAGAGACCCAGTACTTC CSAKSRQETQYF
few TRBD1 16 TRBJ2-5 TRBV28 TGTGCCAGCAGTGCCCTAGGGGGCAGGGCACAAGAGACCCAGTACTTC CASSALGGRAQETQYF
- TRBD1 13 TRBJ2-7 TRBV27 TGTGCCAGCAGCCGGACAGGGAGAGACGAGCAGTACTTC CASSRTGRDEQYF
few - 14 TRBJ2-2 TRBV7-9 TGTGCCAGCAGCTTAGTGAGGGCCACCGGGGAGCTGTTTTTT CASSLVRATGELFF
- - 16 TRBJ2-7 TRBV20-1 TGCAGTGCTAGAGATTTTGTGGCTAGCTCCTACAATGAGCAGTACTTC CSARDFVASSYNEQYF
- TRBD2 18 TRBJ2-5 TRBV5-1 TGCGCCAGCAGCTTTGGCGGACTAGCGGGAGGATTCCAAGAGACCCAGTACTTC CASSFGGLAGGFQETQYF
few - 13 TRBJ2-1 TRBV9 TGTGCCAGCAGCGTAGGTATCTACAATGAGCAGTTCTTC CASSVGIYNEQFF
many TRBD2 15 TRBJ2-1 TRBV7-8 TGTGCCAGCCTACTAGCGGCCAGCTCCTACAATGAGCAGTTCTTC CASLLAASSYNEQFF
- - 20 TRBJ2-7 TRBV20-1 TGCAGTGCTAGAGATCCGACTAGAACGTATGGAGGGTCCGGAGTCTACGAGCAGTACTTC CSARDPTRTYGGSGVYEQYF
- - 11 TRBJ1-1 TRBV29-1 TGCAGCGTTGGGATTCGGAGTGAAGCTTTCTTT CSVGIRSEAFF
- - 16 TRBJ2-4 TRBV20-1 TGCAGTGCCCGGGACTTCCTCGGGCTGGCCAAAAACATTCAGTACTTC CSARDFLGLAKNIQYF
few - 14 TRBJ2-6 TRBV11-2 TGTGCCAGCAGCTTAAGTCGTGGGGCCAACGTCCTGACTTTC CASSLSRGANVLTF
many - 16 TRBJ2-7 TRBV7-2 TGTGCCAGCAGCTTAGCGGGCACTACTTTTACCTACGAGCAGTACTTC CASSLAGTTFTYEQYF
- TRBD2 16 TRBJ2-3 TRBV7-9 TGTGCCAGCACCCGACCCGGGACTAGCGTAGCAGATACGCAGTATTTT CASTRPGTSVADTQYF
many - 13 TRBJ2-1 TRBV3-1 TGCGCCAGCAGCCAAGGTCGATACAATGAGCAGTTCTTC CASSQGRYNEQFF
few TRBD2 14 TRBJ2-1 TRBV4-3 TGCGCCAGCAGCCAGGGACTACCCTACAATGAGCAGTTCTTC CASSQGLPYNEQFF
- TRBD1 14 TRBJ1-2 TRBV29-1 TGCAGCGTACAGACAGGGGGCTCTAACTATGGCTACACCTTC CSVQTGGSNYGYTF
- - 14 TRBJ1-3 TRBV7-9 TGTGCCAGCAGACCAAGGGGCTCCGGAAACACCATATATTTT CASRPRGSGNTIYF
- TRBD1 13 TRBJ1-2 TRBV28 TGTGCCAGCAGTTTTGTCAGGGGGGATGGCTACACCTTC CASSFVRGDGYTF
- - 12 TRBJ1-2 TRBV6-5 TGTGCCAGCAGAGGGACATTAATGGGCTACACCTTC CASRGTLMGYTF
few - 13 TRBJ2-3 TRBV12-3/TRBV12-4 TGTGCCAGCAGGAGGGTGGTAAGAGATACGCAGTATTTT CASRRVVRDTQYF
- TRBD2 15 TRBJ2-5 TRBV7-9 TGTGCCAGCAGCTTTACTGGGACTAGCGGTGAGACCCAGTACTTC CASSFTGTSGETQYF
few - 16 TRBJ2-1 TRBV6-2/TRBV6-3 TGTGCCAGCAGTCCCCGGGGAGCGATCCCCTACAATGAGCAGTTCTTC CASSPRGAIPYNEQFF
few - 14 TRBJ2-7 TRBV20-1 TGCAGTGCTAGAGTTCGGGGAATGACCTACGAGCAGTACTTC CSARVRGMTYEQYF
- - 15 TRBJ2-5 TRBV29-1 TGCAGCGTTGAAGATGTCGACAGGGGAGGGGAGACCCAGTACTTC CSVEDVDRGGETQYF
- TRBD1 15 TRBJ1-1 TRBV12-3/TRBV12-4 TGTGCCAGCAGTGACGACAGGGTTGTGAACACTGAAGCTTTCTTT CASSDDRVVNTEAFF
- - 14 TRBJ1-6 TRBV6-6 TGTGCCAGCAGAAAACAGGAGAATAATTCACCCCTCCACTTT CASRKQENNSPLHF
many - 14 TRBJ1-4 TRBV20-1 TGCAGTGCCCCCGGTTGGGCCGGTACTGAAAAACTGTTTTTT CSAPGWAGTEKLFF
once TRBD1 18 TRBJ1-5 TRBV4-1 TGCGCCAGCAGCCAAGGGCAGGGGGCGTACGGGGTCAGACAGCCCCAGCATTTT CASSQGQGAYGVRQPQHF
- - 17 TRBJ2-1 TRBV24-1 TGTGCCACCAGTGATTTGGATTCGGGACCCATACCAAATGAGCAGTTCTTC CATSDLDSGPIPNEQFF